This T cell receptor (beta chain) stems from a study of blood T cell repertoires in COVID-19 (dated by TCRdb to the early 2020s). Describing the broader study: The collaborator samples originated in the United States, Italy and Spain and spanned the acute and convalescent phases of COVID-19. Deeply sampled blood TCRbeta repertoires from subjects exposed to, actively infected with, or recovered from COVID-19 were included in the dataset. Samples came from the ongoing ImmuneRACE study (first 160 participants) plus 1,254 subjects from 6 global collaborators. The sample metadata nearly always contained a de-identified subject ID, COVID-19 status, age in years and sex. Where HLA class I and class II types were available, the types were taken from metadata supplied by the sample provider, not from assay-based typing. A freely available public database, intended as a resource for researchers studying the immune response to SARS-CoV-2, is where the repertoires were released. The prospective study material was composed of cDNA or gDNA derived from T cells, B-cell-depleted T cells, or PBMCs. The paper's findings and limits, for the study overall: The quantity of clinical and demographic metadata differed by source and by participant and was supplied without curation.

TCRbeta CDR3 regions were amplified from genomic DNA by means of the immunoSEQ Assay, a bias-controlled multiplex PCR. Regarding the original processing steps: The number of nucleated cells in each sample was estimated from the amplification of reference gene primers within the assay. Sequence reads were collapsed and filtered to measure the absolute abundance of every unique TCRbeta CDR3 rearrangement. For each sample, productive Simpson clonality was calculated as the square root of Simpson's diversity index over productive rearrangements. TCRdb provides this immuneACCESS table in a form limited to in-frame rearrangements. Some clones are lacking; in checked studies, under half of them reflect an unresolved V gene, and why the rest are absent is not known. V and J calls and clone size come straight from that table; D and trimming were deduced from the DNA. Across this sample there are fewer than 75,000 clones, with 79% seen only once. About 6% of the sample rests with the top ten.

The collaborating institutions used their own protocols to collect whole blood in K2EDTA tubes. For TCRbeta analysis, collaborators shipped samples in one of three forms: frozen whole blood, isolated PBMCs, or DNA extracted from either of those sample types. Note on this clone: What this receptor recognizes is not known. Base qualities are not recorded, but no much larger clone differs from it by a single base.

This sequence originates from a woman aged 55-69 years with acute or convalescent COVID-19. Sequencing used peripheral blood.

In nucleotides, the sequence is TGTGCCAGCAGCCCCGCCGGGACAACCGGGGAGCTGTTTTTT. It is translated as CASSPAGTTGELFF. The chain is assembled from TRBV3-1 (or the pseudogene TRBV3-2) and TRBJ2-2; the D region possibly corresponds to TRBD1 (6 bases align). Taken from the germline V gene (reference sequence), the CDR1 and CDR2 loops are LGHDT and YNNKEL. Trimming removed 4 bases from V and 5 bases from J, leaving 11 bases between the germline ends. Counted from cysteine to phenylalanine, this CDR3 has 14 amino acids. The entry retains the CDR3 DNA only, 42 bases that are in frame from base 1.